This T cell receptor (beta chain) was sequenced for a study of T cell responses to AZD1222 COVID-19 vaccine. The study's findings and limits: Clonal diversity may have been underestimated, and the donors were mostly white British, with more females than males. Among AZD1222 vaccinees, only five or six were seropositive at baseline. The CD4 TCRs associated with vaccination extended across spike and predominated at 160-218 and 743-854.

As concerns this clone: Its antigen is undetermined.

Pooled together were second doses at about 4 or about 12 weeks. The protocol was immunoSEQ multiplex PCR, while the TCRdb copy is restricted to in-frame clones and leaves out a portion. The table shows under 120,000 clones, with nearly 90% occurring only once. V dropped 6 bases and J dropped 4; count of bases not matched to a gene: 11. The CDR3 contains 16 residues. The germline V gene has CDR1 MRHNA and CDR2 SNTAGT. Sequenced here: peripheral blood, sampled 28 days after the second AZD1222 dose. This sequence was found in an adult who received the AZD1222 COVID-19 vaccine. The chain joins TRBV6-4 to TRBJ2-3; TRBD2 aligns across 9 bases. The CDR3 region is CASSLSSGNGADTQYF. The CDR3 nucleotides are TGTGCCAGCAGCCTTTCTAGCGGGAATGGGGCAGATACGCAGTATTTT.